Below are 24 T cell receptor beta chains sequenced from a single sample in a study of T cell repertoires in cytomegalovirus infection. MiXCR was run by TCRdb on the reads, yielding one entry per CDR3 protein. This table has about 130,000 distinct CDR3 sequences, 32% appearing once. What these receptors recognize is not known. The sample in question was CD8+ T cells from cultured PBMCs, obtained from culture after CMV antigen stimulation. These receptors were obtained from a human donor in good health (CMV status not recorded). Some clones in this sample may be carry-over from other donors' samples.

V gene TRBV24-1 combines with J gene TRBJ1-2; D is ambiguous. CDR1 is KGHDR and CDR2 is SFDVKD in the germline V gene. The CDR3 has 13 residues. Trimming took 4 bases from V and 9 from J, leaving 14 bases between them. CDR3 loop: CATSDPRQSSYTF. For the CDR3, the DNA is TGTGCCACCAGTGACCCTCGTCAATCCAGCTACACCTTC.

This clonotype was counted a few times. This chain links TRBV10-2 with TRBJ2-7; TRBD2 matches at 9 bases. CDR1 is WSHSY and CDR2 is SAAADI in the germline V gene. The V gene end was trimmed by 7 bases and the J gene end by 2 bases; junction bases not matched to a gene: 6. CDR3 length: 14 amino acids. CDR3 nucleotides: TGCGCCAGCAACCCGGGACTAGCTACCTACGAGCAGTACTTC. This encodes CASNPGLATYEQYF.

A few counts support this clonotype. The V and J genes are TRBV27 and TRBJ1-6; maybe TRBD1 (5 bases). The CDR3 has 16 residues. The germline V gene encodes CDR1 MNHEY and CDR2 SMNVEV (reference sequence). V was shortened by 5 bases and J by 0 bases, with 11 bases between the two germline ends. CDR3 DNA: TGTGCCAGCAGTCTGGGACCGAGCTCCTATAATTCACCCCTCCACTTT. This gives the protein CASSLGPSSYNSPLHF.

This chain uses TRBV3-1 with TRBJ2-1; TRBD2 is a possible D gene (5 bases). V dropped 1 base and J dropped 0 bases, with 7 bases sitting between them. CDR3 length equals 15 residues. Germline loops: CDR1 LGHDT, CDR2 YNNKEL (reference sequence). CDR3 nucleotides: TGTGCCAGCAGCCAAGCCACTAGCTCCTACAATGAGCAGTTCTTC. Amino acids: CASSQATSSYNEQFF.

This clonotype was seen ten or more times. The J gene is TRBJ2-6, the V gene TRBV12-3 or TRBV12-4, with TRBD2 as a possible D gene (7 bases). The CDR3 totals 17 residues. Trimming removed 3 bases at V and 0 bases at J, with 12 bases between. The CDR3 DNA follows: TGTGCCAGCAGTTTCGGGGGGCCTTTCTCTGGGGCCAACGTCCTGACTTTC. Its protein product is CASSFGGPFSGANVLTF.

The chain is built from TRBV27 and TRBJ1-1; no definite D call. The CDR3 runs to 13 residues. The germline CDR1 and CDR2 sequences are MNHEY and SMNVEV (reference sequence). Trimming took 2 bases from V and 3 from J, leaving 7 bases between them. This chain's CDR3 is CASSLGEDTEAFF. The DNA for the CDR3 is TGTGCCAGCAGTTTAGGAGAAGACACTGAAGCTTTCTTT.

The V call is TRBV28, the J call TRBJ2-5, with D perhaps given as TRBD1 or TRBD2 (6 bases each). The V end was cut by 6 bases, the J end by 5 bases, with 19 bases between. The CDR3 spans 15 residues. Germline-derived CDR1 and CDR2 are MDHEN and SYDVKM. CDR3 region: CASSPLMGGAETQYF. CDR3 DNA: TGTGCCAGCAGCCCTCTGATGGGGGGCGCCGAGACCCAGTACTTC.

This chain joins TRBV6-1 and TRBJ2-7, with 8 bases aligning to TRBD1. V lost 6 bases and J lost 4; bases outside the gene matches: 11. The CDR3 is 15 residues long. CDR1 is MNHNS, CDR2 SASEGT, per germline. The CDR3 sequence: CASSLRGLGFYEQYF. The CDR3 coding sequence is TGTGCCAGCAGCCTCAGGGGGCTTGGATTTTACGAGCAGTACTTC.

This clonotype was observed a few times. The V gene is TRBV2, the J gene TRBJ2-3; D remains ambiguous. Germline assignment: CDR1 SNHLY and CDR2 FYNNEI. Trimming pared 0 bases from V and 8 bases from J, leaving 6 bases between. The CDR3 is 12 residues long. CDR3 DNA sequence: TGTGCCAGCAGTGAAGCTTTGGGTACGCAGTATTTT. Its protein product is CASSEALGTQYF.

The sample holds a few counts of this clonotype. The chain is built from TRBV7-2 and TRBJ2-1; 10 bases line up with TRBD2. V dropped 8 bases and J dropped 5; count of bases not matched to a gene: 9. Looked up from germline, CDR1 is SGHTA and CDR2 is FQGNSA. This CDR3 comprises 15 residues. The CDR3 here is CASCTGTSANNEQFF. Written as DNA, the CDR3 is TGTGCCAGCTGCACCGGGACTAGCGCAAACAATGAGCAGTTCTTC.

This clonotype was seen once. This chain joins TRBV11-1 and TRBJ1-1; weak D call: TRBD1 (5 bases). The CDR3 runs to 16 residues. Germline V gene lookup returns CDR1 SGHAT and CDR2 FQDESV (reference sequence). V was cut by 2 bases and J by 2 bases, with 15 bases left in between. This CDR3 reads CASSLSWTGGNTEAFF. The CDR3 nucleotides read TGTGCCAGCAGCTTATCCTGGACCGGGGGAAACACTGAAGCTTTCTTT.

A few counts support this clonotype. The chain is built from TRBV7-6 and TRBJ2-1, with unresolved D. V shed 2 bases and J shed 8 bases, with 13 bases lying between them. Germline V gene data show CDR1 as SGHVS and CDR2 as FNYEAQ. This CDR3 comprises 14 residues. The CDR3 loop reads CASSLYSGFDEQFF. CDR3 sequence (DNA): TGTGCCAGCAGCTTATATAGTGGGTTCGATGAGCAGTTCTTC.

About this clonotype itself: A read error may be the cause here, since a much bigger clone is one base away. This chain uses TRBV29-1 with TRBJ1-2, with D unresolved. Germline loops: CDR1 SQVTM, CDR2 ANQGSEA. There are 14 residues in the CDR3. With 6 bases removed from V and 0 bases from J, the gap between germline ends came to 14 bases. The CDR3 nucleotides are TGCAGCGTCATCTGGTCCTTAACTAACTATGGCTACACCTTC. Translated: CSVIWSLTNYGYTF.

This clonotype was recorded at least ten times. The chain uses TRBV7-8 and TRBJ2-7; 10 nucleotides line up with TRBD2. CDR1 and CDR2 (germline): SGHVS, FQNEAQ. This CDR3 is 15 amino acids long. The V and J ends lost 1 base and 5 bases, in that order; junction bases with no gene match: 5. The CDR3 here is CASSLDSGGIHEQYF. The CDR3 region has the DNA TGTGCCAGCAGCTTAGATAGCGGGGGGATCCACGAGCAGTACTTC.

The chain uses TRBV4-1 and TRBJ2-3; TRBD1 matches 7 bases. This CDR3 has 14 amino acids. Germline V gene sequence: CDR1 MGHRA, CDR2 YSYEKL. V lost 3 bases to trimming and J lost 6 bases; unmatched junction nucleotides: 6. The CDR3 region has the DNA TGCGCCAGCAGCCAGGTTACAGGGGCCGATACGCAGTATTTT. It yields the protein CASSQVTGADTQYF.

This clonotype was counted between two and nine times. The chain couples TRBV7-2 to TRBJ2-5; 8 bases align to TRBD2. The germline V gene has CDR1 SGHTA and CDR2 FQGNSA. The CDR3 has 16 residues. The trim removed 2 bases at V and 0 bases at J, leaving 5 bases unmatched. CDR3 coding DNA: TGTGCCAGCAGCTTATTCCCCGGGGGGGACCAAGAGACCCAGTACTTC. Translated, it gives CASSLFPGGDQETQYF. Looking up the rest from reference TRBV7-2 and TRBJ2-5 gives the full variable domain: GAGVSQSPSNKVTEKGKDVELRCDPISGHTALYWYRQSLGQGLEFLIYFQGNSAPDKSGLPSDRFSAERTGGSVSTLTIQRTQQEDSAVYLCASSLFPGGDQETQYFGPGTRLLVL.

The genes are TRBV6-2 or TRBV6-3 and TRBJ2-1; 8 bases line up with TRBD1. V lost 2 bases and J lost 0; bases outside the gene matches: 3. Germline values: CDR1 MNHEY, CDR2 SVGEGT. The CDR3 has 16 amino acids. CDR3 protein: CASSYATGGSYNEQFF. The CDR3 bases are TGTGCCAGCAGTTACGCCACAGGGGGCTCCTACAATGAGCAGTTCTTC.

This clonotype was seen a handful of times. The CDR3 nucleotides read TGTGCCAGCAGCCCCCCCCAAGGGGCGAGGGAGCAGTACTTC. The encoded protein is CASSPPQGAREQYF. The rearrangement uses TRBV11-1 and TRBJ2-7; D possibly corresponds to TRBD1 (5 bases). V gave up 5 bases and J gave up 7 bases, with 18 bases separating them. Germline assignment: CDR1 SGHAT and CDR2 FQDESV (reference sequence). This CDR3 region has 14 residues.

This chain connects TRBV7-6 to TRBJ2-7; TRBD1 is a possible D gene (6 bases). The CDR3 covers 18 residues. V lost 1 base and J 9 bases, leaving 28 bases between the germline ends. Germline lookup yields CDR1 SGHVS and CDR2 FNYEAQ. CDR3 nucleotide sequence: TGTGCCAGCAGCTTAGGGGTAGGGGGTCAGGATTCCTACGAGCGGCAGTACTTC. Translating it yields CASSLGVGGQDSYERQYF.

This clonotype was counted only a few times. The chain recombines TRBV3-1 with TRBJ1-5; D unclear. This CDR3 comprises 13 residues. Germline CDR1 reads LGHDT; CDR2 reads YNNKEL (reference sequence). V lost 3 bases and J lost 7, with 10 bases in between. The CDR3: CASSQGAEQPQHF. The DNA of the CDR3 is TGTGCCAGCAGCCAGGGTGCGGAACAGCCCCAGCATTTT.

About this clonotype: The germline gene is not matched at one end of the junction; a read error may be the cause. The chain is built from TRBV2 and TRBJ2-5; D is perhaps TRBD2 (5 bases). The CDR3 totals 14 residues. Germline V gene data show CDR1 as SNHLY and CDR2 as FYNNEI. The CDR3 loop reads CVSGTELYQETQYF. The CDR3 DNA sequence: TGTGTCAGCGGTACAGAGCTGTACCAAGAGACCCAGTACTTC.

Within the sample, this clonotype is medium-sized. This sequence joins TRBV5-5 and TRBJ1-5; D is possibly TRBD1 (5 bases). Germline V gives CDR1 SGHKS, CDR2 YYEKEE (reference sequence). The V end lost 9 bases, the J end lost 0 bases, and 13 bases lay between the germline ends. This CDR3 is 14 amino acids long. DNA of the CDR3: TGTGCCACCCCGACAGAAAATAGCAATCAGCCCCAGCATTTT. Translating it yields CATPTENSNQPQHF.

The chain joins TRBV4-1 to TRBJ2-7, with 14 nucleotides matching TRBD2. V was pared by 3 bases and J by 4 bases, with 2 bases of the junction left unmatched. This CDR3 region has 15 residues. Germline CDR1 and CDR2: MGHRA and YSYEKL. This CDR3 reads CASSQGTSGGYEQYF. CDR3 bases: TGCGCCAGCAGCCAGGGGACTAGCGGGGGATACGAGCAGTACTTC.

The chain is built from TRBV12-3 or TRBV12-4 and TRBJ2-1; D may be TRBD1 (6 bases). Trimming shortened V by 4 bases and J by 8 bases, and 15 bases separated the two germline ends. The CDR3 extends over 14 amino acids. The CDR3 DNA reads as TGTGCCAGCAGTTCCCGGGACAAGGGGGATGAGCAGTTCTTC. Encoded protein: CASSSRDKGDEQFF.